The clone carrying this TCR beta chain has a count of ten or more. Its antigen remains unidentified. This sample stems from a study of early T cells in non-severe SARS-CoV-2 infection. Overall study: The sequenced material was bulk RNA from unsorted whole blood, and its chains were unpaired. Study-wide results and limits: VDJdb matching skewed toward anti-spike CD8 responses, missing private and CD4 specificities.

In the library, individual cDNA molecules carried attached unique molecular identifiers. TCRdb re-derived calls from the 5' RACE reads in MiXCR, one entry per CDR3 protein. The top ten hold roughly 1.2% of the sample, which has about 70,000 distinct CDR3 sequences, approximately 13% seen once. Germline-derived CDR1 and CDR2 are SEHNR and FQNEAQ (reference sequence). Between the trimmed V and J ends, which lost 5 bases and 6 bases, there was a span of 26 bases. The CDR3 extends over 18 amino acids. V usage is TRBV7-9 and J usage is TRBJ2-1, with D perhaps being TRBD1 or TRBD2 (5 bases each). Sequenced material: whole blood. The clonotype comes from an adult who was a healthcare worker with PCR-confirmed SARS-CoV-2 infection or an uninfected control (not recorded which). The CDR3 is CASSLPRGREGSRNEQFF. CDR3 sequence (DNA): TGTGCCAGCAGCCTCCCTAGGGGTCGAGAGGGTTCGCGCAATGAGCAGTTCTTC.